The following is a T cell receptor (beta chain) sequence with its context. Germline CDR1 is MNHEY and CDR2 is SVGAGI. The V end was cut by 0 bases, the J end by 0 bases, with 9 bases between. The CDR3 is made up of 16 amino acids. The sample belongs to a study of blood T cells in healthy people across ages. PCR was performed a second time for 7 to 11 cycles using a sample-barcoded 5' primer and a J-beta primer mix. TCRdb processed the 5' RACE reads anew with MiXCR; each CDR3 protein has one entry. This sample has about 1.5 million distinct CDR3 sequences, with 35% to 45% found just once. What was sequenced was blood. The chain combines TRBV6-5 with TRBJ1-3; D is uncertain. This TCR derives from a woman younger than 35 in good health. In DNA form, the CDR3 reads TGTGCCAGCAGTTACTCCGGGTACAGCTCTGGAAACACCATATATTTT. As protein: CASSYSGYSSGNTIYF.